The present T cell receptor (beta chain) was sequenced within a study of blood T cell repertoires in COVID-19. How the authors handled the data: Scientists estimated how many nucleated cells there were by amplifying reference gene primers. Some clones are missing from TCRdb's copy, which holds only in-frame ones; the method was immunoSEQ multiplex PCR. D and trimming were read from the DNA, whereas the V and J calls and clone size are those reported in that table. This sample has more than 85,000 clones, with about 91% found just once. Sequenced sample: peripheral blood. The source of this sequence is a man between 18 and 35 years old with acute or convalescent COVID-19.

The chain's CDR3 is CASSQDTPGITEAFF. CDR3 nucleotide sequence: TGTGCCAGCAGCCAAGATACTCCGGGAATCACTGAAGCTTTCTTT. This sequence joins TRBV4-2 and TRBJ1-1; D is undetermined. V was trimmed by 0 bases and J by 4 bases, leaving 12 bases between them. The CDR3 has 15 residues. Germline CDR1 LGHNA, CDR2 YNFKEQ.